The 26 T cell receptor beta chains in this list originate from one sample, sequenced in a study of cytomegalovirus exposure and HLA in healthy donors. The PCR employed 60 Vbeta primers together with 13 Jbeta primers. Repertoires were generated with immunoSEQ multiplex PCR, while TCRdb's copy carries only in-frame clones and drops some. Its table lists about 200,000 clones. The sequenced sample consisted of PBMCs. These receptors were collected from a man aged 25 to 45 in good health and CMV-seronegative.

The chain recombines TRBV9 with TRBJ1-2, with a tentative D call TRBD1 (5 bases). The CDR3 runs to 13 residues. V shed 4 bases and J shed 2 bases, with 9 bases lying between them. The germline CDR1 and CDR2 sequences are SGDLS and YYNGEE. CDR3 nucleotides: TGTGCCAGCAGCCAACAGGCCAACTATGGCTACACCTTC. This translates into CASSQQANYGYTF.

The chain uses TRBV7-9 and TRBJ1-2; a possible D gene is TRBD1 (5 bases). Germline V gene sequence: CDR1 SEHNR, CDR2 FQNEAQ (reference sequence). The V end lost 4 bases, the J end lost 3 bases, and 9 bases lay between the germline ends. The CDR3 length is 13 residues. The DNA for the CDR3 is TGTGCCAGCAGCTCGGAGGGGTACTATGGCTACACCTTC. Its translation: CASSSEGYYGYTF.

The chain carries TRBV7-9 and TRBJ2-7; 7 bases line up with TRBD1. V shed 3 bases, J shed 5 bases, and the junction held 4 bases outside the gene matches. The CDR3 loop spans 13 amino acids. Germline V lookup: CDR1 SEHNR, CDR2 FQNEAQ (reference sequence). In DNA form, the CDR3 reads TGTGCCAGCAGCTTCCAACAGGGGAACGAGCAGTACTTC. Translated, it gives CASSFQQGNEQYF. Combining the CDR3 with reference TRBV7-9 and TRBJ2-7 gives the whole variable domain DTGVSQNPRHKITKRGQNVTFRCDPISEHNRLYWYRQTLGQGPEFLTYFQNEAQLEKSRLLSDRFSAERPKGSFSTLEIQRTEQGDSAMYLCASSFQQGNEQYFGPGTRLTVT.

The chain is built from TRBV4-1 and TRBJ2-3; TRBD2 agrees at 13 bases. The CDR3 consists of 18 residues. V dropped 6 bases and J dropped 4; count of bases not matched to a gene: 13. The germline gives CDR1 MGHRA, CDR2 YSYEKL. The CDR3 coding sequence is TGCGCCAGCAGAGGACTAGCGGGAGTTGGGGTGGGAGCAGATACGCAGTATTTT. This codes for CASRGLAGVGVGADTQYF.

The chain recombines TRBV2 with TRBJ1-1; D gene unclear. V lost 8 bases and J lost 0, with 4 bases in between. The CDR3 loop spans 11 amino acids. Germline-derived CDR1 and CDR2 are SNHLY and FYNNEI. CDR3: CASPVNTEAFF. The DNA for the CDR3 is TGTGCCAGCCCGGTGAACACTGAAGCTTTCTTT.

This sequence joins TRBV7-3 and TRBJ2-3; D remains unclear. The last part of the DNA fits TRBJ1-5 better; the J call may be wrong. The CDR3 sequence is 14 residues long. Germline CDR1 SGHTA, CDR2 FQGTGA. The chain's CDR3 is CASSPMGSGDTQHF. The CDR3 DNA sequence: TGTGCCAGCAGCCCCATGGGTTCCGGAGATACGCAGCATTTT.

The chain has TRBV7-8 and TRBJ2-6; D uncertain. The germline V gene has CDR1 SGHVS and CDR2 FQNEAQ. This CDR3 is 18 amino acids long. V lost 2 bases, J lost 1 base, and 15 bases lay in between. The CDR3 reads CASSLSFRKRSGANVLTF. The CDR3 coding sequence is TGTGCCAGCAGCTTAAGTTTTAGGAAGAGGTCTGGGGCCAACGTCCTGACTTTC.

The chain recombines TRBV9 with TRBJ2-1, with 8 positions matching TRBD2. Germline lookup yields CDR1 SGDLS and CDR2 YYNGEE. The CDR3 has 18 residues. The trim removed 0 bases at V and 6 bases at J, leaving 14 bases unmatched. The CDR3 DNA reads TGTGCCAGCAGCGTAGTGGAATGGGTTGCGGGAGGCGGCAATGAGCAGTTCTTC. Its protein product is CASSVVEWVAGGGNEQFF.

This chain links TRBV10-1 with TRBJ2-2, with D tentatively TRBD2 (7 bases). Germline V lookup: CDR1 WNHNN, CDR2 SYGVQD (reference sequence). The CDR3 contains 16 residues. The ends were cut back, 1 base at V and 6 bases at J, with 15 bases in the middle. The CDR3 spells CASSEWGGGKAGELFF. Written as DNA, the CDR3 is TGCGCCAGCAGTGAGTGGGGAGGGGGGAAGGCCGGGGAGCTGTTTTTT.

V gene TRBV4-3 combines with J gene TRBJ2-2; D uncertain. This CDR3 spans 13 amino acids. The ends were cut back, 4 bases at V and 0 bases at J, with 3 bases in the middle. The germline V gene encodes CDR1 LGHNA and CDR2 YSLEER. This chain's CDR3 is CASSPANTGELFF. The CDR3, as DNA: TGCGCCAGCAGCCCCGCGAACACCGGGGAGCTGTTTTTT.

This chain links TRBV19 with TRBJ2-3, with 13 positions matching TRBD2. The CDR3 consists of 16 residues. CDR1 and CDR2 from the germline V gene are LNHDA and SQIVND (reference sequence). Trimming cost V 3 bases and J 6 bases; bases outside gene matches: 6. This CDR3 reads CASSIGLAGVSDTQYF. The CDR3 coding sequence is TGTGCCAGTAGTATCGGACTAGCGGGAGTATCGGATACGCAGTATTTT.

The rearrangement joins TRBV27 to TRBJ1-1, with a weak D call TRBD1 (6 bases). The CDR3 spans 14 residues. CDR1 and CDR2 from the germline V gene are MNHEY and SMNVEV (reference sequence). With 2 bases removed from V and 6 bases from J, the gap between germline ends came to 13 bases. The CDR3 spells CASSLTGLDAEAFF. CDR3 coding DNA: TGTGCCAGCAGTTTAACAGGGCTCGACGCTGAAGCTTTCTTT.

V and J are TRBV7-2 and TRBJ2-2; 7 bases are a match to TRBD1. From germline, CDR1 is SGHTA and CDR2 FQGNSA. After removal of 6 bases from V and 6 bases from J, the junction contained 7 bases not matched to a gene. The CDR3 consists of 14 residues. For the CDR3, the DNA is TGTGCCAGCAGATACCGACAGGGACCCGGGGAGCTGTTTTTT. Protein sequence: CASRYRQGPGELFF.

The V call is TRBV6-7, the J call TRBJ1-2, with 8 bases lining up with TRBD1. TRBV6-7 is identified as an open reading frame with a role that is uncertain. The CDR3 runs to 13 residues. V shed 6 bases and J 4 bases; nucleotides not matched to a gene: 4. This chain's CDR3 is CASRPDRAYGYTF. CDR3 bases: TGTGCCAGCAGGCCGGACAGGGCCTATGGCTACACCTTC.

About this clone itself: The sample has other DNA sequences that encode this CDR3 too. The chain has TRBV6-1 and TRBJ1-5, with a possible D match to TRBD1 (5 bases). Trimming left V 3 bases short and J 4 bases short, with 7 bases between. The CDR3 length is 13 residues. CDR1 and CDR2 from the germline V gene are MNHNS and SASEGT. The DNA for the CDR3 is TGTGCCAGCAGTGACAGGGTAAATCAGCCCCAGCATTTT. Residues: CASSDRVNQPQHF.

V and J are TRBV29-1 and TRBJ2-1; 14 bases align to TRBD2. The CDR3 spans 15 residues. Germline CDR1 reads SQVTM; CDR2 reads ANQGSEA. V lost 6 bases to trimming and J lost 10 bases; unmatched junction nucleotides: 11. The CDR3, as DNA: TGCAGCGTCCCGGGGACTAGCGGGGGCTGGGTCGAGCAGTTCTTC. Its translation: CSVPGTSGGWVEQFF.

The gene calls are TRBV7-6 and TRBJ2-7, with 7 nucleotides matching TRBD2. Trimming took 2 bases from V and 0 from J; bases not matched to a gene: 7. This CDR3 region has 16 residues. Germline assignment: CDR1 SGHVS and CDR2 FNYEAQ. CDR3 sequence: CASSLRAGGSSYEQYF. Written as DNA, the CDR3 is TGTGCCAGCAGCTTAAGGGCCGGCGGGAGCTCCTACGAGCAGTACTTC.

The chain combines TRBV7-7 with TRBJ2-1, with TRBD2 as a possible D gene (5 bases). The CDR3 runs to 14 residues. Trimming took off 3 bases at V and 5 bases at J, with 11 bases between the two ends. Germline CDR1 and CDR2: SSHAT and FNYEAQ (reference sequence). As DNA, the CDR3 is TGTGCCAGCAGCTTTCGGCCAGCGGACAATGAGCAGTTCTTC. This sequence encodes CASSFRPADNEQFF. The full variable domain, its missing parts supplied by reference TRBV7-7 and TRBJ2-1, is GAGVSQSPRYKVTKRGQDVTLRCDPISSHATLYWYQQALGQGPEFLTYFNYEAQPDKSGLPSDRFSAERPEGSISTLTIQRTEQRDSAMYRCASSFRPADNEQFFGPGTRLTVL.

A word on this clone: Germline and junction disagree at one end, which may indicate a read error. The rearrangement uses TRBV6-5 and TRBJ2-7, with no clear D. The CDR3 loop spans 13 amino acids. The germline V gene encodes CDR1 MNHEY and CDR2 SVGAGI. Written as DNA, the CDR3 is TGTGCCAGCAGGGAGCCGAGGATCGGCGAGCAGCACTTC. Its protein is CASREPRIGEQHF.

The CDR3 nucleotides are TGTGCCAGCGACACAGGGGTTCAGCCCCAGCATTTT. It codes for CASDTGVQPQHF. This sequence joins TRBV2 and TRBJ1-5; 7 bases are a match to TRBD1. Germline V gene lookup returns CDR1 SNHLY and CDR2 FYNNEI. CDR3 length: 12 amino acids. V was pared by 8 bases and J by 6 bases, with 4 bases of the junction left unmatched.

CDR3 protein: CASSLYQGLTQYF. The CDR3 DNA is TGTGCCAGCAGTTTATACCAGGGTCTTACGCAGTATTTT. The gene calls are TRBV28 and TRBJ2-3; possibly TRBD1 for D (5 bases). There are 13 residues in the CDR3. The germline CDR1 and CDR2 sequences are MDHEN and SYDVKM. Trimming removed 1 base from V and 8 bases from J, with 10 bases in between.

J is TRBJ2-1 and V is TRBV13; 7 bases fit TRBD2. The J segment lost 2 bases and the V segment lost 0 bases, leaving 7 bases of the junction unmatched. Germline CDR1 and CDR2: PRHDT and FYEKMQ (reference sequence). There are 17 residues in the CDR3. CDR3 sequence reads: CASSLGRAGVPYNEQFF. The DNA for the CDR3 is TGTGCCAGCAGCTTAGGGCGGGCGGGAGTGCCCTACAATGAGCAGTTCTTC.

This rearrangement joins TRBV7-2 to TRBJ2-7, with 10 bases that match TRBD2. After removal of 3 bases from V and 2 bases from J, the junction contained 7 bases not matched to a gene. This CDR3 spans 16 amino acids. CDR1 is SGHTA and CDR2 is FQGNSA in the germline V gene. The CDR3: CASSFTGLANPYEQYV. The CDR3 DNA reads TGTGCCAGCAGCTTTACGGGACTAGCGAACCCCTACGAGCAGTACGTC.

This rearrangement joins TRBV19 to TRBJ1-6; D call uncertain. The germline V gene encodes CDR1 LNHDA and CDR2 SQIVND (reference sequence). V was trimmed by 0 bases and J by 5 bases, leaving 5 bases between them. CDR3 length: 14 residues. CDR3 sequence reads: CASSIDRNNSPLHF. CDR3 DNA sequence: TGTGCCAGTAGTATAGACAGAAATAATTCACCCCTCCACTTT.

V usage is TRBV30 and J usage is TRBJ1-2; D uncertain. The V gene's germline CDR1 is GTSNPN and CDR2 SVGIG (reference sequence). V lost 0 bases, J lost 4 bases, and 9 bases lay in between. The CDR3 has 13 amino acids. CDR3 nucleotides: TGTGCCTGGAGTGTGGGGAGAACCTATGGCTACACCTTC. It codes for CAWSVGRTYGYTF.

The chain joins TRBV19 to TRBJ2-3, with 9 nucleotides matching TRBD2. CDR1 is LNHDA and CDR2 is SQIVND in the germline V gene (reference sequence). This CDR3 comprises 14 residues. V lost 11 bases and J lost 1; bases outside the gene matches: 7. CDR3 nucleotides: TGTGCCTGCCGGGCTAGCGGGGGCACAGATACGCAGTATTTT. Encoded protein: CACRASGGTDTQYF.